Shown below are 24 T cell receptor beta chains from a single sample sequenced in a study of cytomegalovirus exposure and HLA in healthy donors. Researchers ran the PCR with 60 Vbeta and 13 Jbeta primers. Profiled with immunoSEQ multiplex PCR; TCRdb holds only in-frame clones, not every one. Here the sample spans fewer than 100,000 clones, around 80% being singletons. The source material was PBMCs. The receptors were sampled from a male donor in good health and CMV-seropositive.

The V gene is TRBV5-4, the J gene TRBJ2-5; no firm D call. Germline assignment: CDR1 SGHNT and CDR2 YYREEE (reference sequence). V was shortened by 0 bases and J by 2 bases, with 8 bases between the two germline ends. The CDR3 spans 14 residues. The CDR3 is CASSLGTDQETQYF. CDR3 bases: TGTGCCAGCAGCTTGGGTACAGATCAAGAGACCCAGTACTTC. Combining the CDR3 with reference TRBV5-4 and TRBJ2-5 gives the whole variable domain ETGVTQSPTHLIKTRGQQVTLRCSSQSGHNTVSWYQQALGQGPQFIFQYYREEENGRGNFPPRFSGLQFPNYSSELNVNALELDDSALYLCASSLGTDQETQYFGPGTRLLVL.

This clone was recorded a few times. The CDR3: CATLTEGYTGELFF. CDR3 DNA: TGTGCCACCCTTACGGAGGGATACACCGGGGAGCTGTTTTTT. The chain links TRBV15 to TRBJ2-2, with D possibly being TRBD2 (6 bases). CDR1 and CDR2 (germline): LNHNV, YYDKDF (reference sequence). Trimming left V 8 bases short and J 3 bases short, with 13 bases between. The CDR3 runs 14 residues.

The count of this clone is one. The chain recombines TRBV7-8 with TRBJ2-3; 13 bases fit TRBD2. CDR1 is SGHVS and CDR2 is FQNEAQ in the germline V gene. V trimming: 7 bases; J trimming: 2 bases; junction bases outside the gene matches: 3. The CDR3 has 15 amino acids. CDR3 in amino acids: CASMGLAGSTDTQYF. DNA for the CDR3: TGTGCCAGCATGGGACTAGCGGGATCCACAGATACGCAGTATTTT.

The chain uses TRBV18 and TRBJ2-7; the match to TRBD1 covers 7 bases. In germline, CDR1 is KGHSH, CDR2 LQKENI. This CDR3 is built from 12 residues. With 5 bases clipped from V and 6 bases from J, the junction kept 4 bases outside the gene matches. The DNA for the CDR3 is TGTGCCAGCTCAGAGGGACAGAGCGAGCAGTACTTC. Its translation is CASSEGQSEQYF.

The V call is TRBV28, the J call TRBJ1-5, with D uncertain. CDR3 length equals 14 residues. Germline CDR1 reads MDHEN; CDR2 reads SYDVKM. With 3 bases removed from V and 0 bases from J, the gap between germline ends came to 6 bases. Written as DNA, the CDR3 is TGTGCCAGCAGTTTTGCAGTTAGCAATCAGCCCCAGCATTTT. It is translated as CASSFAVSNQPQHF.

The V gene is TRBV5-1, the J gene TRBJ1-2; D might be TRBD1 (5 bases). This CDR3 has 14 residues. Per germline, CDR1 SGHRS and CDR2 YFSETQ. Trimming removed 3 bases from V and 1 base from J, with 10 bases in between. CDR3 sequence: CASSSLQVNYGYTF. Here the CDR3 DNA reads TGCGCCAGCAGCTCACTACAGGTTAACTATGGCTACACCTTC.

The chain has TRBV19 and TRBJ2-5; D gene uncertain. The germline CDR1 and CDR2 sequences are LNHDA and SQIVND (reference sequence). The ends were cut back, 5 bases at V and 5 bases at J, with 6 bases in the middle. The CDR3 runs 11 residues. Here the CDR3 reads CASSAKETQYF. Written as DNA, the CDR3 is TGTGCCAGTAGTGCGAAGGAGACCCAGTACTTC.

This rearrangement joins TRBV10-1 to TRBJ1-1, with a tentative D call TRBD1 (5 bases). The CDR3 extends over 13 amino acids. The ends were cut back, 4 bases at V and 1 base at J, with 7 bases in the middle. The V gene's germline CDR1 is WNHNN and CDR2 SYGVQD (reference sequence). The CDR3 DNA follows: TGCGCCAGCAGTGGCGGGGGGAACACTGAAGCTTTCTTT. Residues: CASSGGGNTEAFF.

This chain connects TRBV7-6 to TRBJ2-5; 9 bases fit TRBD2. In germline, CDR1 is SGHVS, CDR2 FNYEAQ. With V trimmed by 2 bases and J by 5 bases, 3 bases remained unmatched. The CDR3 extends over 14 amino acids. DNA of the CDR3: TGTGCCAGCAGCTTATCTGCGGGAGGGGAGACCCAGTACTTC. Its protein product is CASSLSAGGETQYF.

The rearrangement joins TRBV5-1 to TRBJ2-1; D not certain. In germline, CDR1 is SGHRS, CDR2 YFSETQ. The CDR3 runs 15 residues. V was trimmed by 0 bases and J by 4 bases, leaving 11 bases between them. CDR3 coding DNA: TGCGCCAGCAGCTTGGCCTCTTTGACTTACAATGAGCAGTTCTTC. This codes for CASSLASLTYNEQFF.

The chain recombines TRBV21-1 with TRBJ2-7; the table's D gene call, TRBD1, was not cross checked with the DNA. TRBV21-1 is a pseudogene segment. The CDR3 consists of 16 residues. As DNA, the CDR3 is TGTGCCAGCAAGGGGGCCGGCCGGGCCAGGGGATACGAGCAGTACTTC. It codes for CASKGAGRARGYEQYF.

The CDR3 loop reads CASSPMGGLAGATKQYF. The DNA for the CDR3 is TGTGCCAGCAGCCCCATGGGGGGACTAGCGGGAGCTACGAAGCAGTACTTC. V is TRBV5-4 and J is TRBJ2-7; the match to TRBD2 covers 14 bases. The V gene end was trimmed by 4 bases and the J gene end by 8 bases; junction bases not matched to a gene: 14. Per germline, CDR1 SGHNT and CDR2 YYREEE (reference sequence). This CDR3 comprises 17 residues.

This chain uses TRBV7-9 with TRBJ2-1; D is unclear. Trimming removed 5 bases at V and 9 bases at J, with 8 bases between. Germline values: CDR1 SEHNR, CDR2 FQNEAQ (reference sequence). The CDR3 covers 11 residues. CDR3 DNA sequence: TGTGCCAGCAGCCTACTTCGTGAGCAGTTCTTC. The encoded protein is CASSLLREQFF.

This clone was detected many times. The V gene is TRBV5-6, the J gene TRBJ2-1, with 9 positions matching TRBD2. Trimming took 4 bases from V and 2 from J; bases not matched to a gene: 4. The germline V gene encodes CDR1 SGHDT and CDR2 YYEEEE. The CDR3 is 15 amino acids. This CDR3 is CASSHSGSPYNEQFF. DNA for the CDR3: TGTGCCAGCAGCCATAGCGGGAGTCCCTACAATGAGCAGTTCTTC.

The rearrangement joins TRBV30 to TRBJ2-7; D possibly corresponds to TRBD2 (6 bases). The CDR3 totals 13 residues. Germline CDR1 is GTSNPN and CDR2 is SVGIG (reference sequence). V was trimmed by 3 bases and J by 2 bases, leaving 11 bases between them. The CDR3 protein is CAWRASAAYEQYF. DNA of the CDR3: TGTGCCTGGAGAGCTAGCGCCGCCTACGAGCAGTACTTC.

The chain links TRBV14 to TRBJ1-4; 9 nucleotides align to TRBD1. This CDR3 spans 15 amino acids. The J segment lost 8 bases and the V segment lost 4 bases, leaving 8 bases of the junction unmatched. Germline V CDR1 and CDR2: SGHDN, FVKESK. The CDR3 DNA follows: TGTGCCAGCAGCCCTTGGGACAGGGTGGGCGAAAAACTGTTTTTT. The encoded protein is CASSPWDRVGEKLFF.

The CDR3 region is CASSTYTSSDRDTQYF. The DNA for the CDR3 is TGTGCCAGTAGTACCTACACTAGCTCAGACAGAGATACGCAGTATTTT. The rearrangement joins TRBV19 to TRBJ2-3, with D possibly being TRBD2 (6 bases). The CDR3 runs to 16 residues. Germline assignment: CDR1 LNHDA and CDR2 SQIVND (reference sequence). Trimming removed 4 bases at V and 5 bases at J, with 19 bases between.

The gene calls are TRBV7-8 and TRBJ1-5; possibly TRBD1 for D (6 bases). Germline lookup yields CDR1 SGHVS and CDR2 FQNEAQ. Trimming left V 2 bases short and J 3 bases short, with 11 bases between. The CDR3 spans 15 residues. The CDR3 loop reads CASSLLGAVNQPQHF. The CDR3, as DNA: TGTGCCAGCAGCTTACTGGGGGCAGTCAATCAGCCCCAGCATTTT.

The chain links TRBV29-1 to TRBJ1-1; D is perhaps TRBD1 (6 bases). Deletions cut 4 bases from V and 2 bases from J, with 11 bases between. CDR3 size: 13 residues. Germline values: CDR1 SQVTM, CDR2 ANQGSEA. The CDR3 is CSVAGHLNTEAFF. The CDR3 nucleotides are TGCAGCGTTGCGGGACATCTTAACACTGAAGCTTTCTTT.

The table lists this clone with a few counts. This chain joins TRBV28 and TRBJ1-3; maybe TRBD1 (6 bases). Germline CDR1 and CDR2: MDHEN and SYDVKM. V was shortened by 4 bases and J by 1 base, with 11 bases between the two germline ends. The CDR3 consists of 15 residues. The DNA for the CDR3 is TGTGCCAGCAGTTCTGGGGGCGCGTCTGGAAACACCATATATTTT. Its protein product is CASSSGGASGNTIYF.

The chain recombines TRBV2 with TRBJ2-6, with 9 positions matching TRBD1. Germline lookup yields CDR1 SNHLY and CDR2 FYNNEI. The CDR3 sequence is 20 residues long. V dropped 5 bases and J dropped 0; count of bases not matched to a gene: 14. The CDR3 region is CASSNSGFGTGPSGANVLTF. The CDR3 DNA reads as TGTGCCAGCAGTAATTCAGGGTTCGGGACAGGGCCCTCTGGGGCCAACGTCCTGACTTTC.

This clone was seen a handful of times. V usage is TRBV9 and J usage is TRBJ2-2; D is unclear. V lost 4 bases and J lost 1, with 11 bases in between. CDR3 length: 15 residues. In germline, CDR1 is SGDLS, CDR2 YYNGEE. The CDR3 sequence: CASSPSGRNTGELFF. CDR3 DNA: TGTGCCAGCAGCCCATCTGGCAGGAACACCGGGGAGCTGTTTTTT.

The gene calls are TRBV30 and TRBJ1-5; possible D gene TRBD1, 6 bases. The CDR3 runs 14 residues. Germline V lookup: CDR1 GTSNPN, CDR2 SVGIG (reference sequence). The ends were cut back, 4 bases at V and 2 bases at J, with 12 bases in the middle. CDR3 amino acids: CAWKFAGGNQPQHF. The CDR3 DNA is TGTGCCTGGAAATTTGCAGGGGGCAATCAGCCCCAGCATTTT.

This rearrangement joins TRBV27 to TRBJ2-2, with D maybe TRBD1 (5 bases). The CDR3 extends over 16 amino acids. Germline CDR1 and CDR2: MNHEY and SMNVEV (reference sequence). The V and J ends lost 3 bases and 0 bases respectively, with 11 bases between them. This CDR3 reads CASSFWGTANTGELFF. The CDR3 DNA is TGTGCCAGCAGTTTCTGGGGCACCGCGAACACCGGGGAGCTGTTTTTT.